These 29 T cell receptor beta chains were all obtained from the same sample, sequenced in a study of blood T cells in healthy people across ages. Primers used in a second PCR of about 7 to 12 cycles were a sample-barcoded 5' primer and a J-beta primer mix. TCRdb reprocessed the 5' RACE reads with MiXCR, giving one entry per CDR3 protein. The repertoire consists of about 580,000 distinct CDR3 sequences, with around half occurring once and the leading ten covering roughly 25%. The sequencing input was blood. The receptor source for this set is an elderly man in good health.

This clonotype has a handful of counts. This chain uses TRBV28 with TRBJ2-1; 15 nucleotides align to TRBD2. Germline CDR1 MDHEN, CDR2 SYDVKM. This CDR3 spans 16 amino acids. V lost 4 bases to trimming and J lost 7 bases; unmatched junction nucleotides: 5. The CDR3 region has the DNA TGTGCCAGCAGTTCCGGGACTAGCGGGAGGATAAATGAGCAGTTCTTC. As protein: CASSSGTSGRINEQFF.

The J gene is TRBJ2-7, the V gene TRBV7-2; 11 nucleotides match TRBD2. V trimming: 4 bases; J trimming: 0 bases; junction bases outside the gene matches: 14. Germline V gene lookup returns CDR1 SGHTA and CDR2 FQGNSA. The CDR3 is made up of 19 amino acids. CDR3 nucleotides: TGTGCCAGCAGCTGGAACATCGCCGGGACTAGCGGCGACTCCTACGAGCAGTACTTC. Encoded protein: CASSWNIAGTSGDSYEQYF.

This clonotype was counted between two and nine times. The CDR3 is CASSSRGGVQETQYF. In DNA form, the CDR3 reads TGTGCCAGCAGTTCCCGTGGGGGTGTTCAAGAGACCCAGTACTTC. This chain connects TRBV27 to TRBJ2-5; tentatively, D is TRBD1 or TRBD2 (5 bases each). Germline lookup yields CDR1 MNHEY and CDR2 SMNVEV (reference sequence). V was trimmed by 4 bases and J by 2 bases, leaving 14 bases between them. This CDR3 has 15 amino acids.

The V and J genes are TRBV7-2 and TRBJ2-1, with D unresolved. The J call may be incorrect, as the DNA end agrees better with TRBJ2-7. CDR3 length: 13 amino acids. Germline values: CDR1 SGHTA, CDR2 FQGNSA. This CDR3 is CASSLGVPNEQYF. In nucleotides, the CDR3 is TGTGCCAGCAGCTTAGGAGTGCCCAATGAGCAGTACTTC.

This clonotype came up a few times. CDR3 DNA sequence: TGTGCCAGCAGCCAAACTATCCAGAGCTACGAGCAGTACTTC. This sequence encodes CASSQTIQSYEQYF. The chain employs TRBV3-1 and TRBJ2-7; unclear D gene. The CDR3 totals 14 residues. Germline CDR1 LGHDT, CDR2 YNNKEL (reference sequence). With 2 bases removed from V and 3 bases from J, the gap between germline ends came to 11 bases.

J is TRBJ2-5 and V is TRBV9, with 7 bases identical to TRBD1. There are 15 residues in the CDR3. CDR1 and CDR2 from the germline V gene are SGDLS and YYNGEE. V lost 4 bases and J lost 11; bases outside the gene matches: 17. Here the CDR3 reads CASSFTTGTAYEQYF. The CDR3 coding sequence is TGTGCCAGCAGCTTTACGACCGGGACAGCGTATGAGCAGTACTTC.

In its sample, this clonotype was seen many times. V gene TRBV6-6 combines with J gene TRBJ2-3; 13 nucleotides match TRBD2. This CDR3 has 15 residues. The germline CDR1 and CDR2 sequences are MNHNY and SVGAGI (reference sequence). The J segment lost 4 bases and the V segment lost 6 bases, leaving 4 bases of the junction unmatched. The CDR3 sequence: CASRRTSGGADTQYF. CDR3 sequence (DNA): TGTGCCAGCAGAAGGACTAGCGGGGGTGCAGATACGCAGTATTTT.

The CDR3 sequence is CSAGASGSYEQYF. DNA for the CDR3: TGCAGTGCTGGAGCTAGTGGCTCCTACGAGCAGTACTTC. The chain is built from TRBV20-1 and TRBJ2-7, with D unresolved. Per germline, CDR1 DFQATT and CDR2 SNEGSKA (reference sequence). This CDR3 contains 13 residues. V lost 5 bases and J 0 bases, leaving 11 bases between the germline ends.

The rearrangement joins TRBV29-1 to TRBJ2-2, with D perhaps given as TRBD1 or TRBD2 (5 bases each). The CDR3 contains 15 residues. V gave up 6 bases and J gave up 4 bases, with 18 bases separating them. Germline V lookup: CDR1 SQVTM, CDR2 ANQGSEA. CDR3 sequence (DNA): TGCAGCGTATCGGGACGCAAGACGAGCACCGGGGAGCTGTTTTTT. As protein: CSVSGRKTSTGELFF.

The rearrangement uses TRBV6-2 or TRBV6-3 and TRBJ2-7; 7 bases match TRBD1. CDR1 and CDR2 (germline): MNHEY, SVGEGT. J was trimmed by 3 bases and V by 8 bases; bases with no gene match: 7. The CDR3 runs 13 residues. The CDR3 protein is CASGGRGFYEQYF. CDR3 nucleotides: TGTGCCAGCGGGGGCAGGGGGTTCTACGAGCAGTACTTC.

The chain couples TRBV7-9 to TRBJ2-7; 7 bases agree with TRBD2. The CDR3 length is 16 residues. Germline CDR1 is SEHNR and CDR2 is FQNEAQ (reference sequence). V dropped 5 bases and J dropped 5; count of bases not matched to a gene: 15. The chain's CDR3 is CASSRVAGRGVHEQYF. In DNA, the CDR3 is TGTGCCAGCAGCCGAGTCGCGGGACGGGGGGTACACGAGCAGTACTTC.

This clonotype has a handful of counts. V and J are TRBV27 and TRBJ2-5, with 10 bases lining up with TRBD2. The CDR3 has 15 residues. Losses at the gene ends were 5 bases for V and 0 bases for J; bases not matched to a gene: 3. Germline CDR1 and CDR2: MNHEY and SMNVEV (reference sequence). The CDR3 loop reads CASSLSGRYQETQYF. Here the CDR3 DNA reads TGTGCCAGCAGTCTTAGCGGGAGGTACCAAGAGACCCAGTACTTC.

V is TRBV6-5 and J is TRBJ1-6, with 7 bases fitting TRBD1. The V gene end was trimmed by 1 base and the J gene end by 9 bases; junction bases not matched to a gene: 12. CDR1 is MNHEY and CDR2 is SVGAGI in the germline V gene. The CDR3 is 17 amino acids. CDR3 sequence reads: CASSYFSPGGSRSPLHF. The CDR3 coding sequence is TGTGCCAGCAGTTACTTCTCCCCAGGGGGGTCTCGTTCACCCCTCCACTTT.

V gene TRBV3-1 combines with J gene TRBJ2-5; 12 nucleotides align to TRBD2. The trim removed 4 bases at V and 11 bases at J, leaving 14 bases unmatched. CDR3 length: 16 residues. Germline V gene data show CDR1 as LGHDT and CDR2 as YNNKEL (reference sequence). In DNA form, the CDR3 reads TGTGCCAGCAGCCCACCAACTAGCGGGAGGTTCGCTGAGCAGTACTTC. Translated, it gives CASSPPTSGRFAEQYF.

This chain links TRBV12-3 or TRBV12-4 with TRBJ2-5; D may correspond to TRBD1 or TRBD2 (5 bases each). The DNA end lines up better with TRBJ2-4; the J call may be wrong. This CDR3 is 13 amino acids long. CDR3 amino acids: CASSLGQGDIQYF. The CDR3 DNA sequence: TGTGCCAGCAGTTTGGGGCAGGGAGACATTCAGTACTTC.

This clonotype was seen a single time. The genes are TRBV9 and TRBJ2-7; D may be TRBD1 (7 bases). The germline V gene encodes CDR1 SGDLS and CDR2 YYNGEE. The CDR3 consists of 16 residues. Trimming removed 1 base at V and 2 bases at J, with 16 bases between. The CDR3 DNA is TGTGCCAGCAGCGTACAGGGGGGACCCCCGCCCTACGAGCAGTACTTC. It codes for CASSVQGGPPPYEQYF.

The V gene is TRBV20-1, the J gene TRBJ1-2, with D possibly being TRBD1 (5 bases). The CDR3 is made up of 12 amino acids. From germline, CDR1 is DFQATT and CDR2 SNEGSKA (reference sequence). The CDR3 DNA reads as TGCAGGGGAGACAGCAGCAACTATGGCTACACCTTC. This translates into CRGDSSNYGYTF.

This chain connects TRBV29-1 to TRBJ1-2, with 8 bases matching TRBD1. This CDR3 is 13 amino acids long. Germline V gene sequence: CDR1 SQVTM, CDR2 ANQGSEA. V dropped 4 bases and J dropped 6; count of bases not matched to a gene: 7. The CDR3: CSVGKGTGHGYTF. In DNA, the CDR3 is TGCAGCGTTGGAAAAGGGACAGGCCATGGCTACACCTTC.

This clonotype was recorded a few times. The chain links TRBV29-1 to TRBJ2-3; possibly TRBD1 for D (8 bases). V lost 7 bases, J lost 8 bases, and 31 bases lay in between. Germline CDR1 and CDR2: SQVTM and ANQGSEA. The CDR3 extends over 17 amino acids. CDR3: CSAGDTGQGLSGGTQYF. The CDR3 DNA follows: TGCAGCGCAGGGGATACCGGACAGGGCTTGTCGGGAGGTACGCAGTATTTT.

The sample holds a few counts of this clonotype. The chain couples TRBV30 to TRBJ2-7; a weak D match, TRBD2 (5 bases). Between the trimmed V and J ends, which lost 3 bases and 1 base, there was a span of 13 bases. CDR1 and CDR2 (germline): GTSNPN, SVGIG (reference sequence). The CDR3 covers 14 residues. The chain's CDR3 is CAWRALGDSYEQYF. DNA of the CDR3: TGTGCCTGGAGGGCTCTCGGGGATTCCTACGAGCAGTACTTC.

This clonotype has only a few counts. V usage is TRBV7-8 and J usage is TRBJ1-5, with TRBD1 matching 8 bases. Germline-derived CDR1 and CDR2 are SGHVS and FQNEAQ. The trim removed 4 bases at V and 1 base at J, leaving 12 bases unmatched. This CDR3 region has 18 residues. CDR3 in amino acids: CASSSRQGQHLSNQPQHF. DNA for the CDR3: TGTGCCAGCAGCTCCCGACAGGGGCAACACCTAAGCAATCAGCCCCAGCATTTT. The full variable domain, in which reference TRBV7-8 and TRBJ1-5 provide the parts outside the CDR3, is GAGVSQSPRYKVAKRGQDVALRCDPISGHVSLFWYQQALGQGPEFLTYFQNEAQLDKSGLPSDRFFAERPEGSVSTLKIQRTQQEDSAVYLCASSSRQGQHLSNQPQHFGDGTRLSIL.

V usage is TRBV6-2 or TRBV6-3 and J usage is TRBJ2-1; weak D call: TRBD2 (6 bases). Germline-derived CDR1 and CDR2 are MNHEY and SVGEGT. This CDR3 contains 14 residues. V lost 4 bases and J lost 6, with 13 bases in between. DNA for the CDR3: TGTGCCAGCAGTTCGCTTTGGACTACCAATGAGCAGTTCTTC. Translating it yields CASSSLWTTNEQFF.

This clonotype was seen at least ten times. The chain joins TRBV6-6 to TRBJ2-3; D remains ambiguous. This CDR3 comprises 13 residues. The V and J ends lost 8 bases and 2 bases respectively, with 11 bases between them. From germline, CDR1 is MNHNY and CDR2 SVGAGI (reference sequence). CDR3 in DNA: TGTGCCAGCTACCTGGACCACACAGATACGCAGTATTTT. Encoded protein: CASYLDHTDTQYF.

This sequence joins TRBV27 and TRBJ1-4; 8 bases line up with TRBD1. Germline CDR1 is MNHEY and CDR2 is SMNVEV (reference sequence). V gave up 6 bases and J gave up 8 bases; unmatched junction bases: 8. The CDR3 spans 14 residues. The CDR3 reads CASRLTGVGEKLFF. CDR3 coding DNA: TGTGCCAGCAGACTGACAGGGGTTGGGGAAAAACTGTTTTTT.

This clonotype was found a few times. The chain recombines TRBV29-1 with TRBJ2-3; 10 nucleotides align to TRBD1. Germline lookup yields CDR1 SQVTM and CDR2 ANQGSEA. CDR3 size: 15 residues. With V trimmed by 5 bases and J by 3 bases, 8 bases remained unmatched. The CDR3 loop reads CSVRQGAQSTDTQYF. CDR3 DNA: TGCAGCGTTAGACAGGGGGCTCAATCGACAGATACGCAGTATTTT.

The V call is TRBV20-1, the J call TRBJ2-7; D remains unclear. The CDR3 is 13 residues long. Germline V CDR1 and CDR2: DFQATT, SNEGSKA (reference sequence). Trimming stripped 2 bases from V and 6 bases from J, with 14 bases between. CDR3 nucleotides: TGCAGTGCTAGAAAGCGCAGCCTTGGCGAGCAGTACTTC. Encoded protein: CSARKRSLGEQYF.

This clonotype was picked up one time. This CDR3 reads CASSVDRWYEQYF. The DNA for the CDR3 is TGTGCCAGCAGCGTCGACAGGTGGTACGAGCAGTACTTC. This chain connects TRBV7-8 to TRBJ2-7; D perhaps matches TRBD1 (6 bases). Germline CDR1 and CDR2: SGHVS and FQNEAQ. CDR3 length equals 13 residues. V was pared by 5 bases and J by 4 bases, with 12 bases between.

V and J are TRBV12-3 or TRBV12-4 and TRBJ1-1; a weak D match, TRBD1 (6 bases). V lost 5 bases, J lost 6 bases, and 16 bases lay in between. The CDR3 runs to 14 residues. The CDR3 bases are TGTGCCAGCAGTATAACAGGGCGGCGAGCTGAAGCTTTCTTT. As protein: CASSITGRRAEAFF.

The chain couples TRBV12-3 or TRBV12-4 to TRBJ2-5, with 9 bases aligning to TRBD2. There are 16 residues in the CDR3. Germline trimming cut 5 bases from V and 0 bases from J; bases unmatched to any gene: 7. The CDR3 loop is CASSRGLANHQETQYF. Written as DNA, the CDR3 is TGTGCCAGCAGTCGAGGACTAGCGAACCACCAAGAGACCCAGTACTTC.